This T cell receptor (beta chain) was retrieved from a study of blood T cell repertoires in COVID-19. Assay used: immunoSEQ multiplex PCR; TCRdb lists only in-frame clones, some missing. The sample carries 230,000 or so clones, 84% recorded once. This clone came up once. Trimming at V came to 4 bases and at J to 0 bases, leaving 3 bases not matched to a gene. Germline CDR1 and CDR2: SGHRS and YFSETQ. This CDR3 is built from 16 residues. The source material was peripheral blood. This TCR was sampled from a middle-aged man with active or convalescent COVID-19. This chain uses TRBV5-1 with TRBJ2-3; 12 nucleotides agree with TRBD2. CDR3 bases: TGCGCCAGCAGCGGGGGGACTAGCGGGAGCACAGATACGCAGTATTTT. Amino acid sequence: CASSGGTSGSTDTQYF.